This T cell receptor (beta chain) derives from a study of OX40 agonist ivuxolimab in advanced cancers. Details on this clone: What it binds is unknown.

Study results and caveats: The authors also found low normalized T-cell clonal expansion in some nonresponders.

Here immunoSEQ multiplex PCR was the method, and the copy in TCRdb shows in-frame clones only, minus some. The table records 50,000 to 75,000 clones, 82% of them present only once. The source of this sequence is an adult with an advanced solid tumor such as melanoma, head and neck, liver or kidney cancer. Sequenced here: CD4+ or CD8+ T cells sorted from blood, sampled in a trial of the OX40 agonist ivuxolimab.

Written as DNA, the CDR3 is TGTGCCAGCAGCGTGCGACAGCTGGATTCACCCCTCCACTTT. Its protein is CASSVRQLDSPLHF. The chain has TRBV9 and TRBJ1-6, with D possibly matching TRBD1 (5 bases). The germline V gene encodes CDR1 SGDLS and CDR2 YYNGEE. This CDR3 contains 14 residues. The ends were cut back, 2 bases at V and 8 bases at J, with 11 bases in the middle.